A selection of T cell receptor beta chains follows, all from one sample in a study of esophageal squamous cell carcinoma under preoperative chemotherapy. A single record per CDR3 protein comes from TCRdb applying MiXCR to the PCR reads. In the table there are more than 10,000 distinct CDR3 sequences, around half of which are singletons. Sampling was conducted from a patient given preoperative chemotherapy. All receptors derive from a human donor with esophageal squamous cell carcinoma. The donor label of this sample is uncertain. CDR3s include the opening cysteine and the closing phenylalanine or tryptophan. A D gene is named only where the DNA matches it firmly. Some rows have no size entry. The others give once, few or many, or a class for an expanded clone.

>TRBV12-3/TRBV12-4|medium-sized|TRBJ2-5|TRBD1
CASRRGQGDRETQYF
TGTGCCAGCAGAAGAGGACAGGGGGACAGGGAGACCCAGTACTTC
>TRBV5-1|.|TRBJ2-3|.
CASSLGQGGTDTQYF
TGTGCCAGCAGCTTGGGGCAGGGGGGGACAGATACGCAGTATTTT
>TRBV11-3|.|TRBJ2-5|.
CASSLGTRLGAQETQYF
TGTGCCAGCAGCTTGGGGACACGCCTGGGGGCCCAAGAGACCCAGTACTTC
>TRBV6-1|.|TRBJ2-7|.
CASSDNTGSEQYF
TGTGCCAGCAGTGACAATACGGGGAGCGAGCAGTACTTC
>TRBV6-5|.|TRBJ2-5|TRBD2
CASSSPSRRGTSGGNEQYF
TGTGCCAGCAGTTCACCTTCCCGACGGGGGACTAGCGGAGGCAATGAGCAGTACTTC
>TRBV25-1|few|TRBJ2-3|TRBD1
CASSDRQGLTDTQYF
TGTGCCAGCAGTGATAGACAGGGCCTCACAGATACGCAGTATTTT
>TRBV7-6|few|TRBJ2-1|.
CASSLVQASSYNEQFF
TGTGCCAGCAGCTTAGTACAGGCCTCCTCCTACAATGAGCAGTTCTTC
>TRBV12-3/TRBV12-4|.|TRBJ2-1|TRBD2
CASSLIPAGDRNELFF
TGTGCCAGCAGTTTAATCCCCGCGGGAGACCGCAATGAGCTGTTTTTC
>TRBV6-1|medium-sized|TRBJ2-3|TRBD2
CASTVAGWSTDTQYF
TGTGCCAGCACCGTAGCGGGTTGGAGCACAGATACGCAGTATTTT
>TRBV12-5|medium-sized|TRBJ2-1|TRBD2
CASGSSGSGRATEQFF
TGTGCTAGTGGTTCTTCGGGTAGCGGGAGGGCCACTGAGCAGTTCTTC
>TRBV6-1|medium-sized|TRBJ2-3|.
CASSGQVDTQYF
TGTGCCAGCAGTGGCCAGGTGGATACGCAGTATTTT
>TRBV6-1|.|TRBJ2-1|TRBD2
CASRDRAGEVPDEQFF
TGTGCCAGCAGGGATAGAGCGGGAGAAGTCCCCGATGAGCAGTTCTTC
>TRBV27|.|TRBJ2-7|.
CASSLGSGSYNEQYF
TGTGCCAGCAGTTTAGGTAGCGGTTCGTACAATGAGCAGTACTTC
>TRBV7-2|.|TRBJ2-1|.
CASSLVGGLHEQFF
TGTGCCAGCAGCTTGGTGGGAGGCTTACATGAGCAGTTCTTC
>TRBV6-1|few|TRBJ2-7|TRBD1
CASRSPRTGTDYEQYF
TGTGCCAGCAGGTCGCCCCGGACAGGGACGGATTACGAGCAGTACTTC
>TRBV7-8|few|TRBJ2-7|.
CASSLRFGPRYEQYF
TGTGCCAGCAGCTTAAGGTTCGGGCCTCGCTACGAGCAGTACTTC
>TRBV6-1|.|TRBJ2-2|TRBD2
CASSGVAGEGAGELFF
TGTGCCAGCAGTGGTGTAGCGGGAGAGGGTGCGGGGGAGCTGTTTTTT
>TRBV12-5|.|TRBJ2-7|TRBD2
CASAAGGFSDEQYF
TGTGCTAGTGCCGCCGGGGGGTTCAGCGATGAGCAGTACTTC
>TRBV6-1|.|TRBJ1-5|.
CASSEGNSPNQPQHF
TGTGCCAGCAGTGAAGGGAACAGTCCCAATCAGCCCCAGCATTTT
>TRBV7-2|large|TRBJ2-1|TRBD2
CASSLMSGRREQFF
TGTGCCAGCAGCTTAATGAGCGGGAGGCGGGAGCAGTTCTTC
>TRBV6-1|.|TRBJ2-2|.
CASRPLTGELFF
TGTGCCAGCAGGCCTTTAACCGGGGAGCTGTTTTTT
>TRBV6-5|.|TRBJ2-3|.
CASSYQLPFSTNTQYF
TGTGCCAGCAGTTACCAGTTACCTTTTAGCACAAATACGCAGTACTTT
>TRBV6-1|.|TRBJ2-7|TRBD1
CASGSSGTGMYEQYF
TGTGCCAGCGGAAGCTCCGGGACAGGGATGTACGAGCAGTACTTC
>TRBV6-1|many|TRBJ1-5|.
CASSEARGYSNQPQHF
TGTGCCAGCAGTGAAGCGCGTGGGTATAGCAATCAGCCCCAGCATTTT
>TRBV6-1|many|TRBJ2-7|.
CASSPTTVPYEQYF
TGTGCCAGCAGCCCTACCACAGTCCCCTACGAGCAGTACTTC
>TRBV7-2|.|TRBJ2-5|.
CASSLETQYF
TGTGCCAGCAGCTTGGAGACCCAGTACTTC
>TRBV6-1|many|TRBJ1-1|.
CASSGQADTEAFF
TGTGCCAGCAGTGGACAGGCGGACACTGAAGCTTTCTTT
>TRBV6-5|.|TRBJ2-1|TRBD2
CASSSLGLAADNEQFF
TGTGCCAGCAGTTCCTTGGGACTAGCGGCAGACAATGAGCAGTTCTTC
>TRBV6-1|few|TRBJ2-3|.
CAGRGGGDQETQYF
TGTGCGGGCAGAGGGGGGGGGGACCAAGAGACGCAGTATTTT
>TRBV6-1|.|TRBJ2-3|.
CASGGFGGSYQDTQYF
TGTGCCAGCGGGGGATTTGGGGGAAGCTACCAAGATACGCAGTATTTC
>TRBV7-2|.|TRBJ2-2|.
CASSPHDSTGELFF
TGTGCCAGCAGCCCTCACGACAGCACCGGGGAGCTGTTTTTT
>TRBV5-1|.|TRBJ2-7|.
CASSLGASWDEQYF
TGCGCCAGCAGCTTGGGGGCATCTTGGGACGAGCAGTACTTC
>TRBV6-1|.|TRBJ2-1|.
CASSTGLSSYNEQFF
TGTGCCAGCAGTACGGGACTTAGCTCCTACAATGAGCAGTTCTTC
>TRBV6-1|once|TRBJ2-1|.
CASNDRGSGNEQFF
TGTGCCAGCAACGACAGAGGGAGCGGGAATGAGCAGTTCTTC
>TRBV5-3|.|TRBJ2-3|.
CARSLGGASTDTQYF
TGTGCCAGAAGCTTGGGAGGGGCTAGCACAGATACGCAGTATTTT
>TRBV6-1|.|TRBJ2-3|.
CARTKGRGLTDTQYF
TGTGCCCGCACCAAGGGGCGGGGTCTCACAGATACGCAGTATTTT
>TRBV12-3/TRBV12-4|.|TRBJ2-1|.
CASSLGDSASSYNEQFF
TGTGCCAGCAGTTTAGGGGATAGCGCCAGCTCCTACAATGAGCAGTTCTTC
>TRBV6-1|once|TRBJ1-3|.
CASSATVSGNTIYF
TGTGCCAGCAGTGCGACAGTCTCTGGAAACACCATATATTTT
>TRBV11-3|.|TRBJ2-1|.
CASSSLRDQSGDEQFF
TGTGCCAGCAGCTCCCTCCGGGACCAATCTGGCGATGAGCAGTTCTTC
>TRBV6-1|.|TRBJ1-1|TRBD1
CASTNGQGKAHGEAFF
TGTGCCAGCACTAACGGACAGGGAAAGGCTCATGGTGAAGCTTTCTTT
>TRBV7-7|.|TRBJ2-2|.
CASTPEAGRTEAQFF
TGTGCTAGCACCCCGGAGGCGGGGCGCACAGAGGCGCAGTTTTTT